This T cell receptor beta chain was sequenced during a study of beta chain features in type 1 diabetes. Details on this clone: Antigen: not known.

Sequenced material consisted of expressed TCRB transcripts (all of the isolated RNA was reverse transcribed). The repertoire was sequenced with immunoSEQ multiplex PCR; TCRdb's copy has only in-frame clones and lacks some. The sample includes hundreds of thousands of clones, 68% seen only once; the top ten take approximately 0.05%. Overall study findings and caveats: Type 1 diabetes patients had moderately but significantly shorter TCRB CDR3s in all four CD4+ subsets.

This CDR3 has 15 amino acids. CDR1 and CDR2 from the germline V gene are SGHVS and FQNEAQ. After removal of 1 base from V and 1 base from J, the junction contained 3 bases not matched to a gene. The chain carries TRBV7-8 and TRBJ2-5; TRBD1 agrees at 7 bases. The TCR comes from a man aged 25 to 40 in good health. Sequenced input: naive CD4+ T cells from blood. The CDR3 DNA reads TGTGCCAGCAGCTTAGACGGGACAGCCCAAGAGACCCAGTACTTC. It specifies CASSLDGTAQETQYF. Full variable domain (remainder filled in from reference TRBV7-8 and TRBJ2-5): GAGVSQSPRYKVAKRGQDVALRCDPISGHVSLFWYQQALGQGPEFLTYFQNEAQLDKSGLPSDRFFAERPEGSVSTLKIQRTQQEDSAVYLCASSLDGTAQETQYFGPGTRLLVL.